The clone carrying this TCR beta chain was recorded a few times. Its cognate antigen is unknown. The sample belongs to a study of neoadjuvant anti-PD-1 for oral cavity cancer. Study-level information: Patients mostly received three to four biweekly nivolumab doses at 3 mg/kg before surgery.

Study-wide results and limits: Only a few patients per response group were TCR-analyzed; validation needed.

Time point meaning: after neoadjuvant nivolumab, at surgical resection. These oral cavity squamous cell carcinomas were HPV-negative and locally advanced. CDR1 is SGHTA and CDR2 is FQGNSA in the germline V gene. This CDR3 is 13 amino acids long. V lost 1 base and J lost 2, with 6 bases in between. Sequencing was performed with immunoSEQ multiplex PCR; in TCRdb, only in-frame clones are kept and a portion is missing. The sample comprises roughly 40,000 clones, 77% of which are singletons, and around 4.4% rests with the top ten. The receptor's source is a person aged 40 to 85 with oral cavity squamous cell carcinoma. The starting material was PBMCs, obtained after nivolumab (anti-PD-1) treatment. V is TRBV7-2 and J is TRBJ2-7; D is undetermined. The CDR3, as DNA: TGTGCCAGCAGCTTAGTAGTTACCTACGAGCAGTACTTC. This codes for CASSLVVTYEQYF.